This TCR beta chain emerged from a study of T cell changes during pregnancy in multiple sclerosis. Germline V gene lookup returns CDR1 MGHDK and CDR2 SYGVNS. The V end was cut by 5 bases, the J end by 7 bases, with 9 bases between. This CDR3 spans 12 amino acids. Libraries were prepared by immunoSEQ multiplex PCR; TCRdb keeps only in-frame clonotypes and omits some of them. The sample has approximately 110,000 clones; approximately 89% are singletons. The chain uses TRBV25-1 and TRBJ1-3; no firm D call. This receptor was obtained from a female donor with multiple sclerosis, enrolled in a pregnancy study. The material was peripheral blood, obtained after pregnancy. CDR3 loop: CASSLGGNTIYF. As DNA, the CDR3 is TGTGCCAGCAGTCTGGGAGGGAACACCATATATTTT.